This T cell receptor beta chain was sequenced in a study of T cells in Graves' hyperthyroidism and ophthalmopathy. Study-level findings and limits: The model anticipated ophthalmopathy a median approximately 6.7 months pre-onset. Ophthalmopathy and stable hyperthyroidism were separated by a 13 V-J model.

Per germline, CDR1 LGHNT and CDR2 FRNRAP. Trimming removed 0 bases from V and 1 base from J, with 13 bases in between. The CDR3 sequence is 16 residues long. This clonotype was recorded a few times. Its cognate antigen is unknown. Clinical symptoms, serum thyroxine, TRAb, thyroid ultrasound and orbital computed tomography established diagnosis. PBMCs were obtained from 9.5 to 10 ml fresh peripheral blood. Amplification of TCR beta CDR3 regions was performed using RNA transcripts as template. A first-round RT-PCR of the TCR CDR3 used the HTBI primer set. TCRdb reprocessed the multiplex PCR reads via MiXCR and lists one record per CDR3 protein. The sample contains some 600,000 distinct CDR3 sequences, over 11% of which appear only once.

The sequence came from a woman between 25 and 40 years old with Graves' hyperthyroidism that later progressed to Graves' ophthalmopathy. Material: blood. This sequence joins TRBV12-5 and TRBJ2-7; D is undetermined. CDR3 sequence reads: CASGLVLFRQSYEQYF. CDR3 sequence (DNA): TGTGCTAGTGGTTTGGTACTCTTTCGGCAGTCCTACGAGCAGTACTTC.